This T cell receptor (beta chain) appears in the sequencing data of a study of beta chain features in type 1 diabetes. Study-level findings and limits: A cDNA-based sequencing approach could over-represent cells with high TCR expression. All four CD4+ subsets of Type 1 diabetes patients contained TCRB CDR3s that were moderately but significantly shorter.

The authors reverse transcribed all of the isolated RNA, so sequencing captured expressed TCRB transcripts. Assay: immunoSEQ multiplex PCR; the TCRdb copy retains only in-frame clones and omits some. The sample includes hundreds of thousands of clones, approximately 10% of them seen just once. This clone was picked up a small number of times. Its antigen is currently unknown. Deletions cut 0 bases from V and 4 bases from J, with 14 bases between. The germline CDR1 and CDR2 sequences are SGHVS and FQNEAQ. The CDR3 sequence is 16 residues long. CD4+ naive, central memory, regulatory and stem cell-like memory subsets were isolated by sorting on CD45RO/CCR7/CD25/CD127/CD95/CD27. Purity (above 95%) was reached by all sorted populations.

Material for sequencing was naive CD4+ T cells from blood. This sequence joins TRBV7-8 and TRBJ2-3; TRBD1 is a possible D gene (5 bases). This TCR was sampled from a man aged 30-40 years with type 1 diabetes. The chain's CDR3 is CASSLANGANADTQYF. The CDR3 region has the DNA TGTGCCAGCAGCTTAGCGAATGGGGCTAACGCAGATACGCAGTATTTT.